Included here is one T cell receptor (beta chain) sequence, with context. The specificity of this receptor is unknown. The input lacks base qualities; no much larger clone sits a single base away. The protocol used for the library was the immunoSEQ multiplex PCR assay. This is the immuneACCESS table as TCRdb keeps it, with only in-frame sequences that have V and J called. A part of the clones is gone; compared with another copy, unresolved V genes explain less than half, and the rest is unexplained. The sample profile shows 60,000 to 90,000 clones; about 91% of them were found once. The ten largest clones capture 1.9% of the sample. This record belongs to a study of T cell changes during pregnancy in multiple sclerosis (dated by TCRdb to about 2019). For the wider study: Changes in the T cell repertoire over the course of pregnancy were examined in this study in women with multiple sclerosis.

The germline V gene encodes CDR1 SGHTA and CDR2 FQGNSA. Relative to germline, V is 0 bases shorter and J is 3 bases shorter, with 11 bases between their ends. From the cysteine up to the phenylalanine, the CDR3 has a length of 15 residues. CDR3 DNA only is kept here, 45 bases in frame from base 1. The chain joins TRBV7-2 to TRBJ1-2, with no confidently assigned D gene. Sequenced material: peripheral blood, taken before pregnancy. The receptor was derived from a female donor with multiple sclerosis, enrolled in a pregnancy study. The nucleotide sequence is TGTGCCAGCAGCTTAGCGTCCGACGGGTACTATGGCTACACCTTC. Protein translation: CASSLASDGYYGYTF.